This T cell receptor (beta chain) was profiled in a study of blood T cell repertoires in COVID-19. Study context: Sources were T cells, B-cell-depleted T cells, or PBMCs; the material itself was cDNA or gDNA.

Study processing details: Nucleated cell number was recorded as an estimate derived from reference gene primer amplification. Assay: immunoSEQ multiplex PCR; the TCRdb copy retains only in-frame clones and omits some. Clonal size and the V and J genes are those of that table, whereas D and trimming came from the DNA. The table records 150,000 to 200,000 clones, around 80% of them present only once. CDR3 length: 13 residues. Germline V gives CDR1 SQVTM, CDR2 ANQGSEA. V was pared by 7 bases and J by 5 bases, with 15 bases between. The sample taken for sequencing was PBMCs or T cells enriched from blood (not recorded which). This chain connects TRBV29-1 to TRBJ2-4, with D maybe TRBD1 (5 bases). The TCR originated in a woman aged 45-65 years with acute COVID-19. CDR3: CSARVGRQNIQYF. The CDR3 bases are TGCAGCGCCAGGGTGGGGCGCCAAAACATTCAGTACTTC.